Presented here are 13 T cell receptor beta chains from one specimen sequenced in a study of spatial heterogeneity in lung cancer. Documented time point: sample taken at primary tumor resection. Findings of the study overall: Expanded intratumoral alpha and beta TCR counts tracked tumor mutation counts.

Antigens of these TCRs are unknown. MiXCR was run by TCRdb on the 5' RACE reads, yielding one entry per CDR3 protein. The sample records some 25,000 distinct CDR3 sequences, just over 7% being singletons. The specimen comprised lung tumor tissue, sampled at surgery. The receptors originated from a male donor with early-stage non-small cell lung cancer.

This clonotype ranks as medium-sized. The chain is built from TRBV27 and TRBJ2-7; no clear D. In germline, CDR1 is MNHEY, CDR2 SMNVEV (reference sequence). Trimming took 6 bases from V and 6 from J, leaving 12 bases between them. This CDR3 is built from 12 residues. The CDR3 protein is CASRGQPREQYF. The CDR3 DNA reads as TGTGCCAGCAGAGGGCAGCCACGCGAGCAGTACTTC.

This clonotype was counted many times. DNA for the CDR3: TGTGCCAGCAGTGTAGGGTACACTGAAGCTTTCTTT. Protein sequence: CASSVGYTEAFF. The rearrangement uses TRBV2 and TRBJ1-1; D remains unclear. This CDR3 has 12 amino acids. The ends were cut back, 4 bases at V and 3 bases at J, with 6 bases in the middle. The germline gives CDR1 SNHLY, CDR2 FYNNEI.

The chain joins TRBV5-4 to TRBJ2-3; TRBD2 agrees at 13 bases. CDR1 is SGHNT, CDR2 YYREEE, per germline (reference sequence). J was trimmed by 1 base and V by 3 bases; bases with no gene match: 2. The CDR3 runs 16 residues. The CDR3 DNA reads as TGTGCCAGCAGCTCCGGGACTAGCGGGGGCACAGATACGCAGTATTTT. Translating gives CASSSGTSGGTDTQYF.

This clonotype has a count of ten or more. The chain combines TRBV7-2 with TRBJ1-2; D is unresolved. The CDR3 sequence is 13 residues long. Germline V gene lookup returns CDR1 SGHTA and CDR2 FQGNSA. V was pared by 2 bases and J by 8 bases, with 12 bases between. Here the CDR3 DNA reads TGTGCCAGCAGCTTACTGACCTACGGCGGCTACACCTTC. As protein: CASSLLTYGGYTF.

This clonotype was found many times. This chain joins TRBV14 and TRBJ2-6; D assignment may be TRBD1 or TRBD2 (5 bases each). Trimming shortened V by 2 bases and J by 3 bases, and 8 bases separated the two germline ends. The V gene's germline CDR1 is SGHDN and CDR2 FVKESK. The CDR3 is made up of 15 amino acids. The DNA of the CDR3 is TGTGCCAGCAGCCAACTGGGGGTTGGGGCCAACGTCCTGACTTTC. As protein: CASSQLGVGANVLTF.

The rearrangement links TRBV4-2 to TRBJ2-4; TRBD1 agrees at 10 bases. Trimming at V came to 4 bases and at J to 10 bases, leaving 10 bases not matched to a gene. The germline V gene encodes CDR1 LGHNA and CDR2 YNFKEQ. There are 15 residues in the CDR3. The CDR3 DNA reads TGTGCCAGCAGCCCAACTCCCGGGACAGGGGATATTCAGTACTTC. It specifies CASSPTPGTGDIQYF.

This clonotype has only a few counts. CDR3 residues: CASSLVGVYEKLFF. In nucleotides, the CDR3 is TGTGCCAGCAGCTTAGTAGGGGTTTACGAAAAACTGTTTTTT. The chain is built from TRBV7-8 and TRBJ1-4; D might be TRBD1 (5 bases). Germline V gene sequence: CDR1 SGHVS, CDR2 FQNEAQ. CDR3 length equals 14 residues. V was shortened by 1 base and J by 8 bases, with 11 bases between the two germline ends.

This clonotype was seen only a few times. The V and J genes are TRBV7-2 and TRBJ2-5, with no clear D. V lost 6 bases and J 1 base, leaving 15 bases between the germline ends. The CDR3 is 15 residues long. Germline assignment: CDR1 SGHTA and CDR2 FQGNSA. CDR3 bases: TGTGCCAGCAGGCTCGCACTCGCCCCCCAAGAGACCCAGTACTTC. Protein: CASRLALAPQETQYF. Based on the CDR3 plus reference TRBV7-2 and TRBJ2-5, the full variable domain is GAGVSQSPSNKVTEKGKDVELRCDPISGHTALYWYRQSLGQGLEFLIYFQGNSAPDKSGLPSDRFSAERTGGSVSTLTIQRTQQEDSAVYLCASRLALAPQETQYFGPGTRLLVL.

The rearrangement links TRBV6-5 to TRBJ2-3; 8 nucleotides match TRBD2. V was pared by 2 bases and J by 7 bases, with 2 bases of the junction left unmatched. CDR1 is MNHEY, CDR2 SVGAGI, per germline. The CDR3 totals 13 residues. The CDR3 DNA is TGTGCCAGCAGTTACCGGGGGGGTTATACGCAGTATTTT. This sequence encodes CASSYRGGYTQYF.

This clonotype was recorded at least ten times. The DNA for the CDR3 is TGTGCCAGCAGCTTAAGGCCAGGGGGATGGTACGAGCAGTACTTC. Protein sequence: CASSLRPGGWYEQYF. The chain recombines TRBV7-2 with TRBJ2-7; 7 bases are shared with TRBD1. CDR1 and CDR2 from the germline V gene are SGHTA and FQGNSA. The V segment lost 2 bases and the J segment 4 bases; nucleotides outside the gene matches: 8. This CDR3 comprises 15 residues.

In this sample, this clonotype turned up many times. The J gene is TRBJ2-3, the V gene TRBV20-1; D is unresolved. The CDR3 covers 15 residues. The V gene lost 0 bases and the J gene lost 2 bases, with 12 bases spanning the gap. The germline V gene has CDR1 DFQATT and CDR2 SNEGSKA (reference sequence). Here the CDR3 reads CSARDWQRPTDTQYF. CDR3 bases: TGCAGTGCTAGAGATTGGCAGAGACCCACAGATACGCAGTATTTT.

The rearrangement uses TRBV7-8 and TRBJ1-5; tentatively, D is TRBD1 (5 bases). This CDR3 has 14 residues. V lost 1 base and J 7 bases, leaving 11 bases between the germline ends. Germline V CDR1 and CDR2: SGHVS, FQNEAQ. The CDR3 nucleotides are TGTGCCAGCAGCTTAGAGGGGTATCGGCAGCCCCAGCATTTT. Encoded protein: CASSLEGYRQPQHF.

This clonotype was observed many times. The chain joins TRBV6-2 or TRBV6-3 to TRBJ2-3; D gene ambiguous. Trimming took 0 bases from V and 5 from J, leaving 21 bases between them. This CDR3 has 18 residues. The germline V gene has CDR1 MNHEY and CDR2 SVGEGT. DNA of the CDR3: TGTGCCAGCAGTTACTCGATGGGTCGGACCAACGGTGGAGATACGCAGTATTTT. This sequence encodes CASSYSMGRTNGGDTQYF.